The rows below give T cell receptor beta chains drawn from one sample of a study of shared clonotypes between healthy human individuals. Measured with immunoSEQ multiplex PCR; TCRdb has only the in-frame clones, and not every one. The sample has over 800,000 clones; nearly 95% are singletons. Sequenced material: naive CD8+ T cells sorted from blood. Source of these receptors: a man aged 30-40 years in good health. The CDR3 runs from the conserved cysteine through the conserved F or W. A D gene is named only where the DNA matches it firmly. A row's size may be missing; if present it is once, few, many or a size class.

d_call j_call v_call clone_size cdr3_nt cdr3_aa
NA TRBJ2-1 TRBV19 NA TGTGCCAGTAGTATGAACTACAATGAGCAGTTCTTC CASSMNYNEQFF
NA TRBJ1-2 TRBV7-9 NA TGTGCCAGCAGCTTAGGCCCCGACTTCTACACCTTC CASSLGPDFYTF
NA TRBJ2-2 TRBV5-1 NA TGCGCCAGCAGCTTGGCCCTCAGGGGAGAGCGGGCTCGCACCGGGGAGCTGTTTTTT CASSLALRGERARTGELFF
TRBD2 TRBJ2-7 TRBV16 NA TGTGCCAGCAGCCTAGAGGGGGACTCGGCGGGAGGGCCATACGAGCAGTACTTC CASSLEGDSAGGPYEQYF
TRBD2 TRBJ2-1 TRBV28 NA TGTGCCAGCCTACTAGCGGAGTACAATGAGCAGTTCTTC CASLLAEYNEQFF
NA TRBJ2-1 TRBV6-1 NA TGTGCCAGCAGTGTACAGGGGGGGTACAATGAGCAGTTCTTC CASSVQGGYNEQFF
TRBD2 TRBJ2-7 TRBV7-2 NA TGTGCCAGCAGCTTATCTAGCGGGTCGAGCTCCTACGAGCAGTACTTC CASSLSSGSSSYEQYF
NA TRBJ1-5 TRBV7-8 NA TGTGCCAGCAGCTTAGGCGTAAATCAGCCCCAGCATTTT CASSLGVNQPQHF
TRBD2 TRBJ2-7 TRBV27 NA TGTGCCAGCACTAGTAATGCGGGGGTTCTCCACGAGCAGTACTTC CASTSNAGVLHEQYF
TRBD2 TRBJ2-1 TRBV5-1 NA TGCGCCAGCAGCTTGGGGTTAGCGGGTAACAATGAGCAGTTCTTC CASSLGLAGNNEQFF
TRBD2 TRBJ2-7 TRBV7-3 NA TGTGCCAGCAGCTGGACCGGGACTAGAGGCGACGAGCAGTACTTC CASSWTGTRGDEQYF
TRBD1 TRBJ2-7 TRBV11-2 NA TGTGCCAGCAGCTACTCAACAGGGGGGCAGTACTTC CASSYSTGGQYF
NA TRBJ1-3 TRBV18 NA TGTGCCAGCTCACCACCAGAACCGGGACTTCCCGGAAACACCATATATTTT CASSPPEPGLPGNTIYF
TRBD1 TRBJ2-7 TRBV7-2 NA TGTGCCAGCAGCACAGGACAGGGGGCATCCTACGAGCAGTACTTC CASSTGQGASYEQYF
NA TRBJ2-1 TRBV28 NA TGTGCCAGCAGTTTGACTAGTTGGTCCTACAATGAGCAGTTCTTC CASSLTSWSYNEQFF
TRBD1 TRBJ2-2 TRBV10-3 NA TGTGCCATGATGACAGGGAGCACCGGGGAGCTGTTTTTT CAMMTGSTGELFF
NA TRBJ2-7 TRBV11-3 NA TGTGCCAGCAGCATTGAGGGGGATTACGAGCAGTACTTC CASSIEGDYEQYF
NA TRBJ1-2 TRBV5-1 NA TGCGCCAGCAGCTTAGGGCACCCCCCCTCCGGGGAAGACCGCTACACCTTC CASSLGHPPSGEDRYTF
TRBD1 TRBJ1-5 TRBV4-1 NA TGCGCCAGCAGCCCCTTGACAGGGGGACAGCCCCAGCATTTT CASSPLTGGQPQHF
NA TRBJ2-2 TRBV9 once TGTGCCAGCAGCGCCCCGACAGCGAACACCGGGGAGCTGTTTTTT CASSAPTANTGELFF
NA TRBJ2-7 TRBV6-5 NA TGTGCCAGCAGTTACGCGCAGGAAACCTACGAGCAGTACTTC CASSYAQETYEQYF
TRBD2 TRBJ2-1 TRBV11-2 NA TGTGCCAGCAGCACCCCTCCTAGCGGGCCAAGCTCCTACAATGAGCAGTTCTTC CASSTPPSGPSSYNEQFF
TRBD1 TRBJ1-1 TRBV5-1 NA TGCGCCAGCAGCTACGGGACAGGTGCCACTGAAGCTTTCTTT CASSYGTGATEAFF
NA TRBJ2-1 TRBV15 NA TGTGCCACCAGCATTAACAGGCCCCTGACCTACAATGAGCAGTTCTTC CATSINRPLTYNEQFF
NA TRBJ2-3 TRBV4-1 NA TGCGCCAGCAGCCAAGAATCTAGCGCAGATACGCAGTATTTT CASSQESSADTQYF
NA TRBJ2-7 TRBV19 few TGTGCCATAGAGGGCTCCGAGCAGTACTTC CAIEGSEQYF
NA TRBJ2-7 TRBV7-6 NA TGTGCCAGCAGCTTAGAACAGGGCACCTACGAGCAGTACTTC CASSLEQGTYEQYF
TRBD1 TRBJ1-1 TRBV19 once TGTGCCAGTAGTAACTTACGACAGGGATGGAACACTGAAGCTTTCTTT CASSNLRQGWNTEAFF
NA TRBJ2-7 TRBV9 NA TGTGCCAGCAGCGTCAGAGTAGCGGATAGCTCCTACGAGCAGTACTTC CASSVRVADSSYEQYF
NA TRBJ2-3 TRBV25-1 once TGTGCCAGCAGTTTGGGACACTCGGAATCGGGTCTCACAGATACGCAGTATTTT CASSLGHSESGLTDTQYF
TRBD1 TRBJ1-1 TRBV30 NA TGTGCCTGGAGTACAGGGACAGGGGGCCTCGGTGAAGCTTTCTTT CAWSTGTGGLGEAFF
NA TRBJ2-1 TRBV7-3 NA TGTGCCAGCAGCTTGGGTTTTGGGGAGATCTACAATGAGCAGTTCTTC CASSLGFGEIYNEQFF
TRBD1 TRBJ2-7 TRBV27 NA TGTGCCAGCAGCGGGGCGACAGGGGGCTTTTACGAGCAGTACTTC CASSGATGGFYEQYF
NA TRBJ1-5 TRBV6-6 NA TGTGCCACGCGGACTCGGACGGATAGCAATCAGCCCCAGCATTTT CATRTRTDSNQPQHF
TRBD1 TRBJ1-1 TRBV9 few TGTGCCAGCAGCGCGAACCGGGACAGCATGAACACTGAAGCTTTCTTT CASSANRDSMNTEAFF
NA TRBJ2-7 TRBV4-3 NA TGCGCCAGCAGCCAAGATGGGGCAGGGGACGAGCAGTACTTC CASSQDGAGDEQYF
NA TRBJ1-1 TRBV11-2 NA TGTGCCAGCAGCTTAGACCCGGACACTGAAGCTTTCTTT CASSLDPDTEAFF
TRBD2 TRBJ2-7 TRBV7-9 NA TGTGCCAGCAGCTCCCAACCTCTAGCGGGAGTACGTGAGCAGTACTTC CASSSQPLAGVREQYF
NA TRBJ2-7 TRBV5-5 NA TGTGCCAGCAGCTTGGGCCGGGAGAGTCACGAGCAGTACTTC CASSLGRESHEQYF
NA TRBJ2-5 TRBV7-2 NA TGTGCCAGCCTTGGGGGGATCCAAGAGACCCAGTACTTC CASLGGIQETQYF
NA TRBJ2-4 TRBV5-1 NA TGCGCCAGCAGCTTGGGGGTGGCGGGTCTAGGTTTGGAAAACATTCAGTACTTC CASSLGVAGLGLENIQYF
NA TRBJ1-4 TRBV11-2 NA TGTGCCAGCAGCTTAACTCGCCCAAATGAAAAACTGTTTTTT CASSLTRPNEKLFF
NA TRBJ2-7 TRBV29-1 NA TGCAGCGTTCTGTGGCAGGGGGGGCCCTACGAGCAGTACTTC CSVLWQGGPYEQYF
NA TRBJ1-2 TRBV27 NA TGTGCCAGCAGTTTACGGGACCGCCCGATAGTTGGCTACACCTTC CASSLRDRPIVGYTF
NA TRBJ1-5 TRBV27 NA TGTGCCAGCAGTTTATCGGGAAGCCAGCCCCAGCATTTT CASSLSGSQPQHF
NA TRBJ1-2 TRBV6-5 NA TGTGCCAGCAGTTATTCACAGGGCGATGGCTACACCTTC CASSYSQGDGYTF
NA TRBJ2-2 TRBV29-1 NA TGCAGCGTTGCTTTTGTGGGCACCGGGGAGCTGTTTTTT CSVAFVGTGELFF
NA TRBJ2-7 TRBV7-9 NA TGTGCCAGCAGCTTGAAGGGGACTTTAACCTACGAGCAGTACTTC CASSLKGTLTYEQYF
NA TRBJ1-1 TRBV5-1 NA TGCGCCAGCTGCGAGGGCTTCGGGAACACTGAAGCTTTCTTT CASCEGFGNTEAFF
NA TRBJ2-2 TRBV29-1 NA TGCAGCGTTGAGGACAGATCCACCGGGGAGCTGTTTTTT CSVEDRSTGELFF